The rows below give T cell receptor beta chains drawn from one sample of a study of beta chain features in type 1 diabetes. Assay used: immunoSEQ multiplex PCR; TCRdb lists only in-frame clones, some missing. The profile shows 140,000 to 150,000 clones, under 60% of them singletons. Material for sequencing was Tregs from blood. Receptors originate from a man younger than 35 in good health. CDR3s include the opening cysteine and the closing phenylalanine or tryptophan. Fields, in order: V gene, J gene, CDR3 protein.

>TRBV7-3|TRBJ2-7
CASSLTAGKNEQYF
>TRBV6-1|TRBJ2-1
CASSKGAPYNEQFF
>TRBV5-1|TRBJ1-2
CASSLVGHPFGYTF
>TRBV5-1|TRBJ1-2
CASNGGGYGYTF
>TRBV11-2|TRBJ2-3
CASSLDPGLAGAGGTDTQYF
>TRBV7-2|TRBJ2-7
CASSPGGGAVYEQYF
>TRBV6-5|TRBJ2-3
CASSGTSGGPDTQYF
>TRBV6-5|TRBJ2-4
CASSYSRGGTKNIQYF
>TRBV4-2|TRBJ2-4
CASSHRNAGIAKNIQYF
>TRBV7-9|TRBJ2-6
CASSLASHSGANVLTF
>TRBV28|TRBJ1-1
CASSELNSETEAFF
>TRBV29-1|TRBJ2-1
CSGVLAGVYNEQFF
>TRBV5-1|TRBJ2-7
CASTKTGTYEQYF
>TRBV4-1|TRBJ2-7
CASSQRTGTYEQYF
>TRBV5-1|TRBJ2-1
CASSSITSGGPVEQFF
>TRBV27|TRBJ1-6
CASSLYSRVANNSPLHF
>TRBV7-8|TRBJ1-6
CASSFRGGSSYNSPLHF
>TRBV5-6|TRBJ2-7
CASSLGQVQYF
>TRBV4-1|TRBJ2-7
CASSPMYRDEQYF
>TRBV28|TRBJ2-3
CASSLAGTDTQYF
>TRBV19|TRBJ2-3
CASSTSGQGIVDTQYF
>TRBV7-2|TRBJ2-1
CASSFRTSGNEQFF
>TRBV5-4|TRBJ2-4
CASTKMTGDSNIQYF
>TRBV2|TRBJ1-2
CASSRTGADYGYTF
>TRBV28|TRBJ1-4
CASSLFQGEEKLFF
>TRBV19|TRBJ2-5
CASSPGLMRETQYF
>TRBV5-1|TRBJ1-3
CASSPEPRNTIYF
>TRBV10-3|TRBJ1-1
CAISVPEERRNTEAFF
>TRBV5-1|TRBJ2-5
CASATGQGAQETQYF
>TRBV7-9|TRBJ2-1
CASSLVALVEQFF
>TRBV7-9|TRBJ1-3
CASSPVGQGNTIYF
>TRBV10-2|TRBJ2-7
CASSDPGQGRYEQYF
>TRBV28|TRBJ2-7
CASSRTVPYEQYF
>TRBV6-6|TRBJ1-1
CASSRTGGYTEAFF
>TRBV4-2|TRBJ1-1
CASSQDSGQGWAEAFF
>TRBV5-8|TRBJ1-5
CASSPDRGLAQPQHF
>TRBV5-1|TRBJ1-1
CASSWVPQERNTEAFF
>TRBV27|TRBJ1-2
CASSSAGAGGYTF
>TRBV7-6|TRBJ2-2
CASSQADLQGTGELFF
>TRBV7-9|TRBJ2-7
CASSPYGQGRGYEQYF
>TRBV18|TRBJ2-3
CASSAGQGNTDTQYF
>TRBV7-3|TRBJ2-3
CASSLIVSDTQYF
>TRBV5-6|TRBJ1-5
CASSLASAGTNQPQHF
>TRBV7-2|TRBJ2-7
CASSLGRGTSYEQYF
>TRBV7-9|TRBJ1-1
CASSPPNRERQAFF
>TRBV6-6|TRBJ1-5
CASSYGQLLNQPQHF
>TRBV5-1|TRBJ2-7
CASSPGPGTAPYEQYF
>TRBV5-1|TRBJ2-5
CASSPGGTETQYF
>TRBV27|TRBJ1-1
CASSFEGNTEAFF
>TRBV5-1|TRBJ2-7
CASSQYPLLGTDRAYEQYF
>TRBV27|TRBJ2-1
CASSPLETRNEQFF
>TRBV19|TRBJ1-1
CASTDDRGRNTEAFF
>TRBV9|TRBJ2-3
CASSVGPRGDTQYF
>TRBV11-1|TRBJ2-5
CASSLFSGVQETQYF
>TRBV5-1|TRBJ2-1
CASSLVGGGVYNEQFF
>TRBV5-1|TRBJ2-5
CASSLGASGNLRGETQYF
>TRBV18|TRBJ1-2
CASSPSGTGGRNYGYTF
>TRBV9|TRBJ1-3
CASAGAGNTIYF
>TRBV4-1|TRBJ2-3
CASSQGPGQSTDTQYF
>TRBV7-6|TRBJ2-1
CASSLRSSGRFEQFF